This TCR beta chain appears in the sequencing data of a study of blood T cell repertoires in COVID-19. Study-wide context: PBMCs, B-cell-depleted T cells, or T cells provided the cDNA or gDNA that made up the material.

With regard to this clone: Because the CDR3 is missing its conserved closing phenylalanine or tryptophan, this is likely a read error. The DNA is omitted, as the CDR3 cannot be located on it reliably, and the CDR3 follows TCRdb's listing.

In the original processing: From reference gene primer amplification, estimates of nucleated cell counts were derived. The protocol was immunoSEQ multiplex PCR, while the TCRdb copy is restricted to in-frame clones and leaves out a portion. V and J calls and clone size come straight from that table; D and trimming were deduced from the DNA. The sample holds roughly 230,000 clones; about 83% are singletons and the top ten take approximately 9%. The germline gives CDR1 SGHAT, CDR2 FQNNGV. The CDR3 sequence runs 12 residues, both termini included. The sequence derives from a man aged 40-49 years with active or convalescent COVID-19. This chain joins TRBV11-2 and TRBJ1-4; the table's D call, TRBD1, was not checked against the DNA. The sequenced sample consisted of peripheral blood. The CDR3 sequence: CASSFGLDRGGI.